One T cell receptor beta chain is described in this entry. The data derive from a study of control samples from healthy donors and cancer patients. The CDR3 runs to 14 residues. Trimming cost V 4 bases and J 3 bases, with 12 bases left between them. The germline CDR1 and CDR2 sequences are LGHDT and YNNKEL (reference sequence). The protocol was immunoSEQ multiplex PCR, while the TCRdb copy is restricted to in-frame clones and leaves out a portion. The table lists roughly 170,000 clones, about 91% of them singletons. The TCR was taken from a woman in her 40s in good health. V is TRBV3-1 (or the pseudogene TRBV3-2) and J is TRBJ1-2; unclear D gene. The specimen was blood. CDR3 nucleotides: TGTGCCAGCAGCCGCAACGTGGAGGACTATGGCTACACCTTC. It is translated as CASSRNVEDYGYTF.